One sample yielded the 11 T cell receptor beta chains listed below, sequenced in a study of OX40 agonist ivuxolimab in advanced cancers. Sequencing used immunoSEQ multiplex PCR; TCRdb keeps in-frame clones, though not all of them. The sample lists over 50,000 clones; 75% to 90% were seen once. The material sequenced was CD4+ or CD8+ T cells sorted from blood, taken in a trial of the OX40 agonist ivuxolimab. The receptors originated from an adult with an advanced solid tumor such as melanoma, head and neck, liver or kidney cancer.

The chain combines TRBV7-3 with TRBJ1-2; TRBD1 matches at 7 bases. The length of the CDR3 is 12 residues. Unmatched junction bases numbered 4, after V lost 5 bases and J lost 7 bases. Germline lookup yields CDR1 SGHTA and CDR2 FQGTGA. Here the CDR3 reads CASSEDRVGYTF. DNA for the CDR3: TGTGCCAGCAGCGAAGACAGGGTTGGCTACACCTTC.

The chain uses TRBV7-8 and TRBJ2-7, with D maybe TRBD1 (6 bases). The CDR3 runs to 15 residues. Trimming cost V 4 bases and J 0 bases, with 13 bases left between them. Germline lookup yields CDR1 SGHVS and CDR2 FQNEAQ. The CDR3 region is CASSSTGLSSYEQYF. The CDR3 DNA reads as TGTGCCAGCAGCTCAACAGGGCTGAGCTCCTACGAGCAGTACTTC.

Notes on this clone: The junction and the germline gene differ at one end; a read error may be behind it. This chain joins TRBV19 and TRBJ1-2; a weak D match, TRBD1 (6 bases). The CDR3 consists of 12 residues. Germline V gene lookup returns CDR1 LNHDA and CDR2 SQIVND (reference sequence). CDR3 in amino acids: CASSEQGAARYF. The DNA for the CDR3 is TGTGCCAGTAGTGAACAGGGCGCAGCGAGGTACTTC. Variable domain in full (rest from reference TRBV19 and TRBJ1-2): DGGITQSPKYLFRKEGQNVTLSCEQNLNHDAMYWYRQDPGQGLRLIYYSQIVNDFQKGDIAEGYSVSREKKESFPLTVTSAQKNPTAFYLCASSEQGAARYFGSGTRLTVV.

This chain links TRBV19 with TRBJ1-2; 7 nucleotides agree with TRBD1. The CDR3 is made up of 16 amino acids. J lost 4 bases, V lost 4 bases, and 12 bases had no gene match. Germline CDR1 LNHDA, CDR2 SQIVND (reference sequence). Written as DNA, the CDR3 is TGTGCCAGTAGTAGCCCACGGACAGGATTCCTCTATGGCTACACCTTC. This codes for CASSSPRTGFLYGYTF.

The V and J genes are TRBV2 and TRBJ1-1; 8 bases match TRBD1. The length of the CDR3 is 13 residues. Trimming cost V 8 bases and J 3 bases; bases outside gene matches: 5. The V gene's germline CDR1 is SNHLY and CDR2 FYNNEI. This chain's CDR3 is CASGQGDDTEAFF. CDR3 nucleotides: TGTGCCAGCGGACAGGGCGATGACACTGAAGCTTTCTTT.

The chain uses TRBV27 and TRBJ1-5; D remains unclear. V was cut by 0 bases and J by 0 bases, with 12 bases left in between. CDR3 length: 17 amino acids. The germline gives CDR1 MNHEY, CDR2 SMNVEV (reference sequence). CDR3 sequence (DNA): TGTGCCAGCAGTTTATCCGTTCTTACAGTTAGCAATCAGCCCCAGCATTTT. Translation: CASSLSVLTVSNQPQHF.

The chain has TRBV19 and TRBJ1-1; D is ambiguous. Germline CDR1 is LNHDA and CDR2 is SQIVND (reference sequence). The V and J ends lost 0 bases and 0 bases respectively, with 8 bases between them. The length of the CDR3 is 15 residues. The CDR3 region is CASSIDTRMNTEAFF. The CDR3 bases are TGTGCCAGTAGTATAGATACGAGGATGAACACTGAAGCTTTCTTT.

This chain joins TRBV19 and TRBJ1-5, with 7 bases lining up with TRBD1. Germline CDR1 and CDR2: LNHDA and SQIVND (reference sequence). The CDR3 is made up of 17 amino acids. Germline trimming cut 7 bases from V and 0 bases from J; bases unmatched to any gene: 12. CDR3 nucleotides: TGTGCCAGTACCTCGTCCCTGGGGGACAGTAGCAATCAGCCCCAGCATTTT. Its protein product is CASTSSLGDSSNQPQHF.

The gene calls are TRBV7-2 and TRBJ2-7, with 7 positions matching TRBD1. Germline CDR1 reads SGHTA; CDR2 reads FQGNSA. This CDR3 has 15 residues. The V segment lost 5 bases and the J segment 1 base; nucleotides outside the gene matches: 8. The CDR3 nucleotides read TGTGCCAGCAGCCAACTGGGACAGATTTCCTACGAGCAGTACTTC. This sequence encodes CASSQLGQISYEQYF.

DNA for the CDR3: TGTGCCAGCAGGGGATTGCACCCAATTAAACTATACGAGCAGTACTTC. Protein sequence: CASRGLHPIKLYEQYF. V and J are TRBV11-2 and TRBJ2-7; D not resolved. The CDR3 covers 16 residues. V was trimmed by 6 bases and J by 4 bases, leaving 22 bases between them. Per the germline V gene, CDR1 is SGHAT and CDR2 is FQNNGV. Full variable domain (remainder filled in from reference TRBV11-2 and TRBJ2-7): EAGVAQSPRYKIIEKRQSVAFWCNPISGHATLYWYQQILGQGPKLLIQFQNNGVVDDSQLPKDRFSAERLKGVDSTLKIQPAKLEDSAVYLCASRGLHPIKLYEQYFGPGTRLTVT.

The chain has TRBV10-2 and TRBJ1-2; TRBD1 matches 10 bases. CDR3 length: 12 residues. V lost 10 bases to trimming and J lost 8 bases; unmatched junction nucleotides: 7. Germline V gene lookup returns CDR1 WSHSY and CDR2 SAAADI. CDR3 sequence reads: CATGQGGGGYTF. CDR3 bases: TGCGCCACCGGACAGGGGGGAGGCGGCTACACCTTC.